The T cell receptor beta chain described here comes from a study of post-analysis software for immune sequencing data. Comment on this clonotype: What it recognizes is unknown.

CDR1 is DFQATT and CDR2 is SNEGSKA in the germline V gene (reference sequence). The length of the CDR3 is 14 residues. Trimming at V came to 5 bases and at J to 1 base, leaving 1 base not matched to a gene. Incorporated into the TCR beta cDNA libraries were unique molecular identifiers, which served to reduce PCR and sequencing biases. One entry per CDR3 protein, called by TCRdb with MiXCR from the PCR reads. The sample yields roughly 730,000 distinct CDR3 sequences, less than 35% seen once. General observations from the study: Higher frequency in patients than in controls was seen for five TRBV segments, with TRBV5-6, TRBV5-1 and TRBV20-1 among them.

This TCR was sampled from a girl aged 10 to 17 with multiple sclerosis. The genes are TRBV20-1 and TRBJ2-3; TRBD2 matches at 12 bases. Sample: blood. For the CDR3, the DNA is TGCAGTGCTGCTAGCGGGAGGGGCACAGATACGCAGTATTTT. Amino acids: CSAASGRGTDTQYF.